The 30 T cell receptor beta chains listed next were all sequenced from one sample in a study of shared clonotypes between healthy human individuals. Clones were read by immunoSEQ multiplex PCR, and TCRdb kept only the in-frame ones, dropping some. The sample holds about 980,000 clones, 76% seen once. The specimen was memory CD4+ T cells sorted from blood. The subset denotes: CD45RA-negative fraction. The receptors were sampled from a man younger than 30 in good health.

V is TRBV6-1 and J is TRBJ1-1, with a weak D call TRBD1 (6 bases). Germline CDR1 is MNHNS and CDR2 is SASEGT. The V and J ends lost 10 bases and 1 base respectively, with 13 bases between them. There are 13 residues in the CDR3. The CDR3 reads CATKNRENTEAFF. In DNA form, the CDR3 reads TGTGCCACTAAGAACAGGGAGAACACTGAAGCTTTCTTT.

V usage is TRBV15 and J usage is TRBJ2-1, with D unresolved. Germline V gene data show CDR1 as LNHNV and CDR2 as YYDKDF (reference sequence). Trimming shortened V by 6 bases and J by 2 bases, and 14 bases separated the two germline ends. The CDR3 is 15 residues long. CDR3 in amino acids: CATSSGRSPYNEQFF. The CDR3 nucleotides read TGTGCCACCAGTAGTGGTCGGAGCCCCTACAATGAGCAGTTCTTC.

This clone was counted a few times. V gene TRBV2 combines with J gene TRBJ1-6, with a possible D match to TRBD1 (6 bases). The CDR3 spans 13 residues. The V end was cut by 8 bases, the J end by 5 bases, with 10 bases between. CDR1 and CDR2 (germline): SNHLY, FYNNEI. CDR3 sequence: CASLGQNNSPLHF. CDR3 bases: TGTGCCAGCCTTGGACAGAATAATTCACCCCTCCACTTT.

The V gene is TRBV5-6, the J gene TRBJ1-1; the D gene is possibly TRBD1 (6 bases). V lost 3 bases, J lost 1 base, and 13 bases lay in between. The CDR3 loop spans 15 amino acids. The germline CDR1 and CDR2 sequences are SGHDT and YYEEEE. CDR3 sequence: CASSSIRTENTEAFF. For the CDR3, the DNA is TGTGCCAGCAGCTCGATACGGACAGAGAACACTGAAGCTTTCTTT.

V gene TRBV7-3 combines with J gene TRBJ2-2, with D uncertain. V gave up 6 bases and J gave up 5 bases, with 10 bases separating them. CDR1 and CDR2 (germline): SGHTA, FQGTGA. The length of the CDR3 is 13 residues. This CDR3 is CASSSRVTGELFF. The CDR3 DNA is TGTGCCAGCAGTAGTAGGGTAACCGGGGAGCTGTTTTTT.

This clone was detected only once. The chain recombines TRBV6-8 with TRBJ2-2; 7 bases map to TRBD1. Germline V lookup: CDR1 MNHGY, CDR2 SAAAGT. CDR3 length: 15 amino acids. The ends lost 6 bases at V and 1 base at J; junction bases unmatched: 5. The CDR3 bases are TGTGCCAGCAGAGCCCAGGGGGTGAACACCGGGGAGCTGTTTTTT. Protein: CASRAQGVNTGELFF.

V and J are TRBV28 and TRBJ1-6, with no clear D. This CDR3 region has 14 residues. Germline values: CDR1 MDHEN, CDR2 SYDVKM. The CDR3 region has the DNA TGTGTAACGGGGAAGACGGCCTATAATTCACCCCTCCACTTT. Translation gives CVTGKTAYNSPLHF. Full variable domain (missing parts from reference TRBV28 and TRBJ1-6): DVKVTQSSRYLVKRTGEKVFLECVQDMDHENMFWYRQDPGLGLRLIYFSYDVKMKEKGDIPEGYSVSREKKERFSLILESASTNQTSMYLCVTGKTAYNSPLHFGNGTRLTVT.

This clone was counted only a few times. The CDR3 DNA sequence: TGTGCCTGGAGAGCACAGAATGAAAAACTGTTTTTT. This gives the protein CAWRAQNEKLFF. The rearrangement joins TRBV30 to TRBJ1-4; the D is unclear. V was clipped by 3 bases and J by 5 bases, with 7 bases between them. The length of the CDR3 is 12 residues. Germline V gives CDR1 GTSNPN, CDR2 SVGIG (reference sequence).

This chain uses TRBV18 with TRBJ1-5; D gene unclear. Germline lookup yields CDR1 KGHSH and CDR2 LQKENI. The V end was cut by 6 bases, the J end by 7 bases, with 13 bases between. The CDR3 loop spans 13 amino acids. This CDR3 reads CASSGGLYQPQHF. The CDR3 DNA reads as TGTGCCAGCTCGGGAGGGCTCTACCAGCCCCAGCATTTT.

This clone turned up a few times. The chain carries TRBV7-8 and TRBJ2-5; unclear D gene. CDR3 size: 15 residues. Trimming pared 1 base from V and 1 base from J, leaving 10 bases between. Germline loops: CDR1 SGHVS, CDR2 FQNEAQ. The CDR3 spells CASSLGRGVQETQYF. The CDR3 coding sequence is TGTGCCAGCAGCTTAGGGCGTGGGGTCCAAGAGACCCAGTACTTC. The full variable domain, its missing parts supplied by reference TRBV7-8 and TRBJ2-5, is GAGVSQSPRYKVAKRGQDVALRCDPISGHVSLFWYQQALGQGPEFLTYFQNEAQLDKSGLPSDRFFAERPEGSVSTLKIQRTQQEDSAVYLCASSLGRGVQETQYFGPGTRLLVL.

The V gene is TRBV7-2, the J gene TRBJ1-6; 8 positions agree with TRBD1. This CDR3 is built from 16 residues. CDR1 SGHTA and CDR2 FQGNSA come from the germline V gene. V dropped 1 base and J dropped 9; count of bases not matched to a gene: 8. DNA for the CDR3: TGTGCCAGCAGCTTAGTTCCTCCAGGGGGCTTTTCACCCCTCCACTTT. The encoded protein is CASSLVPPGGFSPLHF.

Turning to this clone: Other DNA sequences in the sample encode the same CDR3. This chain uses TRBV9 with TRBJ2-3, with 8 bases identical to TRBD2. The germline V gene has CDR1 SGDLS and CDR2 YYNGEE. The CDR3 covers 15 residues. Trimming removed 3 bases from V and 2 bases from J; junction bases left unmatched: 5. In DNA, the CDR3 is TGTGCCAGCAGCGGGGCGGGGGGACCCACAGATACGCAGTATTTT. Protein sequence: CASSGAGGPTDTQYF.

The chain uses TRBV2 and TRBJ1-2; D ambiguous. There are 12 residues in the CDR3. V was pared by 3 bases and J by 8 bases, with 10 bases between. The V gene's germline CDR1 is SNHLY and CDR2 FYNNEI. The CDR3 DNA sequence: TGTGCCAGCAGTGAGGGATTAGGAGGCTACACCTTC. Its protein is CASSEGLGGYTF.

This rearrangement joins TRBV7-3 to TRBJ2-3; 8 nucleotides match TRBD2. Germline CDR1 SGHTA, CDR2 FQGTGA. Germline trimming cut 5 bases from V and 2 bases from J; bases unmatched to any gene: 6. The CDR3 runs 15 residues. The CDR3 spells CASSNQRGTTDTQYF. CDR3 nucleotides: TGTGCCAGCAGCAATCAGCGGGGGACCACAGATACGCAGTATTTT.

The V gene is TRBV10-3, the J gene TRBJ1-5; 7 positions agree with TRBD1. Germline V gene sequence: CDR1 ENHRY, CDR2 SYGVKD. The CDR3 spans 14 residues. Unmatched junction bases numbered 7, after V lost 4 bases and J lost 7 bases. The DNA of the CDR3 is TGTGCCATCAGTGGTTGGGACAGTAACCAGCCCCAGCATTTT. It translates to CAISGWDSNQPQHF.

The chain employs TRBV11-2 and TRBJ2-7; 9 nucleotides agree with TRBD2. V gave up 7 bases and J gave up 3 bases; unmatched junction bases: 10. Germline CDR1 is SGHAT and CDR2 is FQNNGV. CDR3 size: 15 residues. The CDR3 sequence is CASTKVLAGIYEQYF. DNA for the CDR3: TGTGCCAGCACCAAGGTTCTAGCGGGGATCTACGAGCAGTACTTC.

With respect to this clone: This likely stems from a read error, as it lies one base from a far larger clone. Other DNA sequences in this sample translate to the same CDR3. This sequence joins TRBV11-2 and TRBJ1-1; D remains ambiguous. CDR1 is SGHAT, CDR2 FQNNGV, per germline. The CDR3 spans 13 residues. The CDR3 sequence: CASSLGGNTEAFF. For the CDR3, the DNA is TGTGCCAGCAGCTTAGGCGGGAACACCGAAGCTTTCTTT.

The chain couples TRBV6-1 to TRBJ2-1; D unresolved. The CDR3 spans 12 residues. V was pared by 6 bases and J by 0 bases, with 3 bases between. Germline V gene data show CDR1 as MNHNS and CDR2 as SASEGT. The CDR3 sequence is CASRDSYNEQFF. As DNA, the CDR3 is TGTGCCAGCAGGGACTCCTACAATGAGCAGTTCTTC.

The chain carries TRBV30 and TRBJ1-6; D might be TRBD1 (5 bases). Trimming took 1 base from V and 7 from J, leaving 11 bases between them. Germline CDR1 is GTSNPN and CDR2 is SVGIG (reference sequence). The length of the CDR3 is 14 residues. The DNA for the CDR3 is TGTGCCTGGAGTGGGGGCCGGGAGAATTCACCCCTCCACTTT. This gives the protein CAWSGGRENSPLHF.

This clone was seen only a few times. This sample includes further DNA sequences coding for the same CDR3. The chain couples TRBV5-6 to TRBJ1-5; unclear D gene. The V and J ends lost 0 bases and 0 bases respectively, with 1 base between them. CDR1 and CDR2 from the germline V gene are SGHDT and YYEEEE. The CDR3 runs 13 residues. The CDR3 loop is CASSLGSNQPQHF. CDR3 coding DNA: TGTGCCAGCAGCTTGGGTAGCAATCAGCCCCAGCATTTT.

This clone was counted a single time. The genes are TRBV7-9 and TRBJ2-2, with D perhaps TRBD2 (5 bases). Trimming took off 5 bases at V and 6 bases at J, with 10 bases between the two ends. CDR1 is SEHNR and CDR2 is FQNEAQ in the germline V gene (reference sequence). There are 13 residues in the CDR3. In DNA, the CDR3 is TGTGCCAGCAGCCCCCCCGGGGCCGGGGAGCTGTTTTTT. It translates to CASSPPGAGELFF.

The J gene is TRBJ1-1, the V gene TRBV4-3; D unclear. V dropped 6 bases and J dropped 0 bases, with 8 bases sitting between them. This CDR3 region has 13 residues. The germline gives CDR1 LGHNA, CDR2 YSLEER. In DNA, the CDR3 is TGCGCCAGCAGGTACAACGTGAACACTGAAGCTTTCTTT. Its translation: CASRYNVNTEAFF.

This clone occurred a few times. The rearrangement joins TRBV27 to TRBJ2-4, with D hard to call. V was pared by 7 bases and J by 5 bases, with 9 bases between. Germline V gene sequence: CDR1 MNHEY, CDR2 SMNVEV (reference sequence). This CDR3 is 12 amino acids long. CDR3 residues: CASTGLENIQYF. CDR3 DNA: TGTGCCAGCACGGGCCTCGAAAACATTCAGTACTTC.

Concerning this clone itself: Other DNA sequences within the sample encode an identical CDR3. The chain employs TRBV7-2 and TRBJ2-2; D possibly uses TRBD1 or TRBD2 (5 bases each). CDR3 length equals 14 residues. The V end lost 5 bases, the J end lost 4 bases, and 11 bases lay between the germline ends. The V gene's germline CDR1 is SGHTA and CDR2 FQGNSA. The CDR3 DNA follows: TGTGCCAGCAGCCCGGGGCAAGTCACCGGGGAGCTGTTTTTT. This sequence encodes CASSPGQVTGELFF.

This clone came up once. CDR3 region: CASSAGQGGEKLFF. CDR3 nucleotide sequence: TGTGCCAGCAGTGCTGGCCAGGGAGGAGAGAAACTGTTTTTT. V is TRBV2 and J is TRBJ1-4; D is perhaps TRBD1 (5 bases). The CDR3 contains 14 residues. V was clipped by 4 bases and J by 11 bases, with 17 bases between them. Germline CDR1 SNHLY, CDR2 FYNNEI.

In DNA, the CDR3 is TGTGCCATCGCAGACAGGGGTGACTCCTACGAGCAGTACTTC. This encodes CAIADRGDSYEQYF. This rearrangement joins TRBV10-3 to TRBJ2-7, with 8 nucleotides matching TRBD1. J gave up 0 bases and V 8 bases, and 6 bases lay outside the gene matches. The CDR3 contains 14 residues. The germline V gene encodes CDR1 ENHRY and CDR2 SYGVKD.

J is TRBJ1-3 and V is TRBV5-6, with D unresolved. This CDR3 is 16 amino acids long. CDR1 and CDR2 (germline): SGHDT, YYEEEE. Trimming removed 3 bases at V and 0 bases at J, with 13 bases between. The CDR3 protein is CASSWPLGSSGNTIYF. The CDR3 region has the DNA TGTGCCAGCAGCTGGCCGTTGGGGAGCTCTGGAAACACCATATATTTT.

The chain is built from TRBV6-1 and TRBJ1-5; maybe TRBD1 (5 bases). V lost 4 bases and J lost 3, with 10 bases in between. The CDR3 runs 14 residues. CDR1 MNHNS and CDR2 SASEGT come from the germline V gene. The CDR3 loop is CASSGDSVNQPQHF. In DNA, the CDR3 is TGTGCCAGCAGTGGCGACAGCGTCAATCAGCCCCAGCATTTT.

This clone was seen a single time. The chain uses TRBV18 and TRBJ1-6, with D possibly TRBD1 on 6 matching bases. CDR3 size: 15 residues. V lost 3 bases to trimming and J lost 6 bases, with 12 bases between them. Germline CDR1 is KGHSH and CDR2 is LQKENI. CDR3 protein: CASSPRDNSNSPLHF. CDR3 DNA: TGTGCCAGCTCACCGAGGGACAACAGTAATTCACCCCTCCACTTT. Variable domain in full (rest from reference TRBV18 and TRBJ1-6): NAGVMQNPRHLVRRRGQEARLRCSPMKGHSHVYWYRQLPEEGLKFMVYLQKENIIDESGMPKERFSAEFPKEGPSILRIQQVVRGDSAAYFCASSPRDNSNSPLHFGNGTRLTVT.

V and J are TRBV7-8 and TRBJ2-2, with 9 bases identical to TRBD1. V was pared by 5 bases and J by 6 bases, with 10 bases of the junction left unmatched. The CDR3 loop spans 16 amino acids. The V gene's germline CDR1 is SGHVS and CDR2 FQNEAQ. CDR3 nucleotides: TGTGCCAGCAGCAATGGACAGGGGAAAGGGGCCGGGGAGCTGTTTTTT. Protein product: CASSNGQGKGAGELFF.